The 32 T cell receptor beta chains below come from one sample, sequenced in a study of blood T cell repertoires in COVID-19. Libraries were prepared by immunoSEQ multiplex PCR; TCRdb keeps only in-frame clonotypes and omits some of them. The table has some 200,000 clones, around 80% seen once. Material: peripheral blood. The receptors originated from a man aged 30-40 years with active or convalescent COVID-19.

The rearrangement joins TRBV18 to TRBJ2-5; D might be TRBD2 (5 bases). The CDR3 has 17 amino acids. The V end was cut by 1 base, the J end by 5 bases, with 20 bases between. The germline gives CDR1 KGHSH, CDR2 LQKENI. CDR3 region: CASSPLFGRGMGETQYF. The CDR3 DNA reads TGTGCCAGCTCACCACTGTTCGGTAGAGGGATGGGGGAGACCCAGTACTTC.

This clone was detected a few times. The chain employs TRBV7-9 and TRBJ2-7; 13 bases are a match to TRBD2. The CDR3 extends over 15 amino acids. Germline V gene data show CDR1 as SEHNR and CDR2 as FQNEAQ (reference sequence). V shed 5 bases, J shed 2 bases, and the junction held 3 bases outside the gene matches. CDR3 residues: CASSIGTSGTYEQYF. The DNA for the CDR3 is TGTGCCAGCAGCATCGGGACTAGCGGGACCTACGAGCAGTACTTC. Complete variable domain (other parts from reference TRBV7-9 and TRBJ2-7): DTGVSQNPRHKITKRGQNVTFRCDPISEHNRLYWYRQTLGQGPEFLTYFQNEAQLEKSRLLSDRFSAERPKGSFSTLEIQRTEQGDSAMYLCASSIGTSGTYEQYFGPGTRLTVT.

This clone turned up a few times. V is TRBV29-1 and J is TRBJ2-3; 7 nucleotides align to TRBD2. V dropped 3 bases and J dropped 4; count of bases not matched to a gene: 16. The CDR3 totals 17 residues. Germline CDR1 is SQVTM and CDR2 is ANQGSEA. The CDR3 bases are TGCAGCGTTGATGGGGCCCTTTTTGCGACTAGCTCAGATACGCAGTATTTT. Its protein product is CSVDGALFATSSDTQYF.

This clone was found once. The chain has TRBV7-9 and TRBJ2-3; 14 positions match TRBD2. The CDR3 length is 16 residues. J lost 4 bases, V lost 4 bases, and 4 bases had no gene match. Germline CDR1 SEHNR, CDR2 FQNEAQ (reference sequence). The CDR3 is CASSWGGLAGADTQYF. CDR3 bases: TGTGCCAGCAGCTGGGGGGGACTAGCGGGAGCAGATACGCAGTATTTT.

V usage is TRBV7-9 and J usage is TRBJ1-5, with 9 bases lining up with TRBD1. The V gene's germline CDR1 is SEHNR and CDR2 FQNEAQ (reference sequence). The CDR3 contains 16 residues. V lost 2 bases and J lost 4; bases outside the gene matches: 6. The CDR3 spells CASSLPSDRGNQPQHF. CDR3 nucleotides: TGTGCCAGCAGCTTACCCTCGGACAGGGGAAATCAGCCCCAGCATTTT.

This clone was counted only a few times. The chain combines TRBV6-4 with TRBJ2-1, with TRBD2 identical over 13 bases. Germline-derived CDR1 and CDR2 are MRHNA and SNTAGT. With V trimmed by 3 bases and J by 5 bases, 1 base remained unmatched. This CDR3 spans 15 amino acids. The CDR3 DNA reads TGTGCCAGCAGTGAAGGACTAGCGGGAGACAATGAGCAGTTCTTC. Its protein is CASSEGLAGDNEQFF.

The V and J genes are TRBV4-1 and TRBJ1-1, with TRBD1 identical over 11 bases. Germline V gene lookup returns CDR1 MGHRA and CDR2 YSYEKL. There are 15 residues in the CDR3. Germline trimming cut 3 bases from V and 6 bases from J; bases unmatched to any gene: 6. The CDR3 DNA reads TGCGCCAGCAGCCAGACCCCGGGACAGGGGGCTGAAGCTTTCTTT. Its translation is CASSQTPGQGAEAFF.

The gene calls are TRBV6-5 and TRBJ1-3; the D gene is possibly TRBD1 (6 bases). The CDR3 sequence is 15 residues long. CDR1 and CDR2 from the germline V gene are MNHEY and SVGAGI. Trimming cost V 3 bases and J 4 bases, with 13 bases left between them. CDR3 residues: CASSYLGQSGNTIYF. The DNA for the CDR3 is TGTGCCAGCAGTTATTTAGGACAGTCCGGAAACACCATATATTTT.

This chain joins TRBV7-2 and TRBJ2-5; D may be TRBD2 (6 bases). The CDR3 is 15 residues long. The V gene's germline CDR1 is SGHTA and CDR2 FQGNSA. The V end was cut by 3 bases, the J end by 2 bases, with 13 bases between. The CDR3 reads CASSFRGGAQETQYF. CDR3 DNA sequence: TGTGCCAGCAGCTTTCGCGGAGGGGCTCAAGAGACCCAGTACTTC.

The gene calls are TRBV19 and TRBJ1-2; D perhaps matches TRBD1 (6 bases). The CDR3 covers 15 residues. The ends were cut back, 7 bases at V and 0 bases at J, with 15 bases in the middle. Germline assignment: CDR1 LNHDA and CDR2 SQIVND (reference sequence). The CDR3: CASTLWTDANYGYTF. The CDR3 DNA reads TGTGCCAGTACCCTATGGACAGATGCTAACTATGGCTACACCTTC.

The V call is TRBV9, the J call TRBJ2-1, with 13 bases matching TRBD2. Per germline, CDR1 SGDLS and CDR2 YYNGEE. Trimming removed 1 base from V and 5 bases from J; junction bases left unmatched: 6. The CDR3 covers 17 residues. CDR3 sequence (DNA): TGTGCCAGCAGCGTACTGGGACTAGCGGGGCTTAACAATGAGCAGTTCTTC. Translated, it gives CASSVLGLAGLNNEQFF.

The chain joins TRBV7-9 to TRBJ1-2, with 9 bases aligning to TRBD1. Trimming cost V 0 bases and J 7 bases; bases outside gene matches: 3. Per the germline V gene, CDR1 is SEHNR and CDR2 is FQNEAQ (reference sequence). This CDR3 is built from 14 residues. In DNA, the CDR3 is TGTGCCAGCAGCTTAGCGGGACAGGGAGGTGGCTACACCTTC. Encoded protein: CASSLAGQGGGYTF.

This clone has a handful of counts. The chain recombines TRBV30 with TRBJ2-3, with 10 bases lining up with TRBD2. After removal of 1 base from V and 5 bases from J, the junction contained 6 bases not matched to a gene. Germline assignment: CDR1 GTSNPN and CDR2 SVGIG (reference sequence). The CDR3 length is 15 residues. The CDR3 DNA reads TGTGCCTGGAGTGGTAGCGGGGGGAAGGTAGATACGCAGTATTTT. Translation gives CAWSGSGGKVDTQYF.

The chain recombines TRBV6-5 with TRBJ1-1, with D perhaps TRBD1 (5 bases). CDR3 size: 14 residues. The germline CDR1 and CDR2 sequences are MNHEY and SVGAGI. The V end lost 6 bases, the J end lost 0 bases, and 11 bases lay between the germline ends. This CDR3 is CASREGSMNTEAFF. In nucleotides, the CDR3 is TGTGCCAGCAGGGAGGGGAGCATGAACACTGAAGCTTTCTTT.

This rearrangement joins TRBV6-6 to TRBJ2-3; 15 positions agree with TRBD2. Germline V gene lookup returns CDR1 MNHNY and CDR2 SVGAGI (reference sequence). V lost 5 bases, J lost 1 base, and 7 bases stayed unmatched. CDR3 size: 18 residues. CDR3 sequence: CASSRTSGRGSGTDTQYF. DNA of the CDR3: TGTGCCAGCAGTCGGACTAGCGGGAGGGGGAGTGGCACAGATACGCAGTATTTT.

The chain has TRBV6-5 and TRBJ2-7; TRBD2 aligns across 9 bases. After removal of 6 bases from V and 5 bases from J, the junction contained 5 bases not matched to a gene. This CDR3 contains 13 residues. Germline V gene data show CDR1 as MNHEY and CDR2 as SVGAGI. The CDR3 is CASRTSGLDEQYF. The CDR3 coding sequence is TGTGCCAGCAGAACTAGCGGGCTAGACGAGCAGTACTTC.

This sequence joins TRBV5-4 and TRBJ2-1; the match to TRBD2 covers 9 bases. The CDR3 sequence is 16 residues long. From germline, CDR1 is SGHNT and CDR2 YYREEE (reference sequence). V shed 0 bases, J shed 5 bases, and the junction held 6 bases outside the gene matches. The CDR3 DNA sequence: TGTGCCAGCAGCTTGGAAGCGGGGGGCGTCGACAATGAGCAGTTCTTC. This sequence encodes CASSLEAGGVDNEQFF.

CDR3 sequence: CASSSGTGTDTQYF. CDR3 nucleotides: TGTGCCAGCAGCTCAGGGACAGGTACAGATACGCAGTATTTT. This rearrangement joins TRBV7-3 to TRBJ2-3, with 8 bases aligning to TRBD1. Germline CDR1 and CDR2: SGHTA and FQGTGA. V dropped 4 bases and J dropped 3; count of bases not matched to a gene: 3. The CDR3 runs 14 residues.

In this sample, this clone turned up a few times. CDR3 region: CATSRVPGQVRNEQFF. CDR3 sequence (DNA): TGTGCCACCAGCAGAGTACCGGGACAGGTCCGTAATGAGCAGTTCTTC. The chain is built from TRBV15 and TRBJ2-1; TRBD1 matches at 8 bases. CDR3 length: 16 amino acids. The V segment lost 1 base and the J segment 7 bases; nucleotides outside the gene matches: 9. Germline values: CDR1 LNHNV, CDR2 YYDKDF (reference sequence).

The chain couples TRBV18 to TRBJ1-1; D is uncertain. The CDR3 runs 14 residues. Germline CDR1 reads KGHSH; CDR2 reads LQKENI. V dropped 0 bases and J dropped 3 bases, with 8 bases sitting between them. CDR3 nucleotides: TGTGCCAGCTCACCACCGTCAGAATACACTGAAGCTTTCTTT. Translated, it gives CASSPPSEYTEAFF. The complete variable domain, with remaining parts taken from reference TRBV18 and TRBJ1-1, reads NAGVMQNPRHLVRRRGQEARLRCSPMKGHSHVYWYRQLPEEGLKFMVYLQKENIIDESGMPKERFSAEFPKEGPSILRIQQVVRGDSAAYFCASSPPSEYTEAFFGQGTRLTVV.

This chain links TRBV28 with TRBJ1-2, with 9 bases matching TRBD1. Germline trimming cut 6 bases from V and 3 bases from J; bases unmatched to any gene: 8. Germline-derived CDR1 and CDR2 are MDHEN and SYDVKM. The CDR3 is 15 amino acids. Here the CDR3 DNA reads TGTGCCAGCAGGACAGGGGGAAGTACGGACTATGGCTACACCTTC. Its protein is CASRTGGSTDYGYTF.

The V call is TRBV6-1, the J call TRBJ2-3, with 10 bases matching TRBD2. The J segment lost 2 bases and the V segment lost 1 base, leaving 9 bases of the junction unmatched. CDR1 MNHNS and CDR2 SASEGT come from the germline V gene. The CDR3 covers 18 residues. The CDR3 protein is CASSEDIVAGGPTDTQYF. As DNA, the CDR3 is TGTGCCAGCAGTGAAGATATAGTAGCGGGGGGCCCCACAGATACGCAGTATTTT.

This rearrangement joins TRBV5-1 to TRBJ2-5; TRBD2 is a possible D gene (6 bases). Germline CDR1 is SGHRS and CDR2 is YFSETQ. This CDR3 has 18 amino acids. Trimming took off 2 bases at V and 0 bases at J, with 20 bases between the two ends. CDR3 amino acids: CASSFTGDRDLYQETQYF. In nucleotides, the CDR3 is TGCGCCAGCAGCTTCACGGGGGACCGAGATCTGTACCAAGAGACCCAGTACTTC.

In this sample, this clone turned up once. The V and J genes are TRBV24-1 and TRBJ2-1; 7 bases agree with TRBD1. This CDR3 has 12 amino acids. Germline CDR1 is KGHDR and CDR2 is SFDVKD. J was trimmed by 4 bases and V by 11 bases; bases with no gene match: 4. CDR3 sequence: CAIRDSYNEQFF. CDR3 bases: TGTGCCATTAGGGACAGTTACAATGAGCAGTTCTTC.

The genes are TRBV28 and TRBJ1-2; D ambiguous. CDR3 size: 11 residues. Germline CDR1 reads MDHEN; CDR2 reads SYDVKM. Trimming removed 4 bases from V and 5 bases from J, with 5 bases in between. The CDR3 spells CASSSGYGYTF. As DNA, the CDR3 is TGTGCCAGCAGTTCCGGTTATGGCTACACCTTC.

As for this clone: At one end the junction does not follow the germline gene, possibly because of a read error. The rearrangement links TRBV27 to TRBJ2-1, with TRBD1 matching 7 bases. From germline, CDR1 is MNHEY and CDR2 SMNVEV (reference sequence). This CDR3 region has 11 residues. This chain's CDR3 is CASRTPGQFIF. DNA of the CDR3: TGTGCCAGCCGGACACCGGGACAGTTCATCTTC.

This chain uses TRBV2 with TRBJ2-6, with D perhaps matching TRBD1 (6 bases). Germline CDR1 and CDR2: SNHLY and FYNNEI. V lost 6 bases, J lost 1 base, and 13 bases lay in between. This CDR3 is built from 16 residues. The CDR3 DNA is TGTGCCAGCAGATGGGACATATCTTCTGGGGCCAACGTCCTGACTTTC. It codes for CASRWDISSGANVLTF. The variable domain in full, completed from reference TRBV2 and TRBJ2-6, reads EPEVTQTPSHQVTQMGQEVILRCVPISNHLYFYWYRQILGQKVEFLVSFYNNEISEKSEIFDDQFSVERPDGSNFTLKIRSTKLEDSAMYFCASRWDISSGANVLTFGAGSRLTVL.

The chain is built from TRBV7-9 and TRBJ2-7, with 9 bases that match TRBD1. This CDR3 region has 14 residues. The germline gives CDR1 SEHNR, CDR2 FQNEAQ (reference sequence). The V gene end was trimmed by 6 bases and the J gene end by 6 bases; junction bases not matched to a gene: 9. CDR3 bases: TGTGCCAGCAGGGGGGGACAGGGTTTTGGCGAGCAGTACTTC. This gives the protein CASRGGQGFGEQYF.

The CDR3 nucleotides are TGTGCCATCAGTGACTTAGCTAATGAGCAGTTCTTC. Translated: CAISDLANEQFF. This chain joins TRBV10-3 and TRBJ2-1, with D uncertain. Trimming stripped 3 bases from V and 7 bases from J, with 7 bases between. CDR1 is ENHRY and CDR2 is SYGVKD in the germline V gene. The CDR3 is made up of 12 amino acids.

V is TRBV27 and J is TRBJ1-5; tentative D call: TRBD1 (5 bases). V lost 5 bases and J lost 0, with 17 bases in between. The CDR3 has 17 residues. Per the germline V gene, CDR1 is MNHEY and CDR2 is SMNVEV (reference sequence). CDR3 protein: CASSSREGIYSNQPQHF. The DNA of the CDR3 is TGTGCCAGCAGTAGCAGGGAAGGAATTTATAGCAATCAGCCCCAGCATTTT.

This clone was detected a few times. The rearrangement joins TRBV7-3 to TRBJ1-1; tentative D call: TRBD1 (6 bases). Germline-derived CDR1 and CDR2 are SGHTA and FQGTGA. The CDR3 contains 16 residues. V lost 6 bases and J lost 4, with 21 bases in between. The CDR3 loop is CASRNQGFGAITEAFF. Here the CDR3 DNA reads TGTGCCAGCAGAAACCAGGGGTTTGGGGCCATCACTGAAGCTTTCTTT.

The V call is TRBV5-8, the J call TRBJ2-5, with 7 positions matching TRBD1. The CDR3 length is 15 residues. With 3 bases clipped from V and 2 bases from J, the junction kept 7 bases outside the gene matches. Germline V gene data show CDR1 as SGHTS and CDR2 as YDEGEE. The DNA of the CDR3 is TGTGCCAGCAGCTCCCCTGGACAGGTTCAAGAGACCCAGTACTTC. It is translated as CASSSPGQVQETQYF.